This T cell receptor beta chain came from a study of blood T cells in healthy people across ages. Study-wide points: What prevented conclusive comparison of naive and antigen-experienced cells was that PBMCs were unsorted.

There are a few counts of this clonotype. Its target is unknown. Germline values: CDR1 SEHNR, CDR2 FQNEAQ (reference sequence). The germline V and J ends were trimmed by 3 bases and 6 bases, with 6 bases remaining between them. This CDR3 spans 12 amino acids. Primers used in a second PCR of roughly 6 to 11 cycles were a sample-barcoded 5' primer and a J-beta primer mix. From the 5' RACE reads, TCRdb called clonotypes with MiXCR, one entry per CDR3 protein. The table records about 760,000 distinct CDR3 sequences, 25% of them present only once. In addition, the sample was reused for a study of T cells of mothers and their children.

The TCR comes from a boy aged 5-17 years in good health. This chain joins TRBV7-9 and TRBJ2-1, with no clear D. Sequencing was carried out using blood. DNA of the CDR3: TGTGCCAGCAGCTTGGGTTTCAATGAGCAGTTCTTC. The encoded protein is CASSLGFNEQFF.